This T cell receptor beta chain was identified during a study of a mutant IDH1 vaccine in newly diagnosed glioma. TCRdb keeps only in-frame clones here, not all; method: immunoSEQ multiplex PCR. The sample lists around 56,000 clones, 91% occurring once. Time point indicated: baseline, week 1 (first vaccination visit). Treatment defined: pre-vaccination baseline after standard-of-care therapy. Those who donated had recent WHO grade 3 or 4 IDH1-mutant, ATRX-lost astrocytomas. The clonotype comes from a man in his fifties or sixties with glioma. The sample here was PBMCs, taken from a glioma patient treated with radiotherapy, temozolomide or both.

The CDR3 nucleotides are TGTGCCAGCAGCTTAGCTCTTGGGGCTTCCTACGAGCAGTACTTC. Translating it yields CASSLALGASYEQYF. V is TRBV7-8 and J is TRBJ2-7; D is perhaps TRBD1 (5 bases). V lost 0 bases and J 1 base, leaving 10 bases between the germline ends. CDR3 size: 15 residues. The germline V gene encodes CDR1 SGHVS and CDR2 FQNEAQ.